This T cell receptor (beta chain) was captured by sequencing in a study of graft-versus-host responses after intestinal transplantation. In the study overall: Induction with anti-thymocyte globulin, then tacrolimus and steroids for roughly 3 years, was given to all recipients. Notes on the study in general: Peak levels of circulating GvH clones tracked with early post-transplant HvG declines. Detection of GvH clones occurred in recipient marrow, and some had their first appearance in ileum or blood.

A note on this clone: The antigen is undetermined.

Germline CDR1 is LNHDA and CDR2 is SQIVND (reference sequence). The CDR3 loop spans 15 amino acids. Trimming shortened V by 9 bases and J by 1 base, and 18 bases separated the two germline ends. TCRdb's copy holds only in-frame clones and misses some; the assay was immunoSEQ multiplex PCR. The sample lists about 88,000 clones; around 90% were seen once. This receptor was obtained from a human donor who received an intestinal transplant. This specimen was unstimulated CD4+ T cells sorted from spleen or lymph node cells, taken before intestinal transplant. J is TRBJ1-1 and V is TRBV19, with a tentative D call TRBD1 (5 bases). The CDR3 DNA is TGTGCCAGCCGAGATCGCAGGGTAGCGAACACTGAAGCTTTCTTT. It encodes CASRDRRVANTEAFF.